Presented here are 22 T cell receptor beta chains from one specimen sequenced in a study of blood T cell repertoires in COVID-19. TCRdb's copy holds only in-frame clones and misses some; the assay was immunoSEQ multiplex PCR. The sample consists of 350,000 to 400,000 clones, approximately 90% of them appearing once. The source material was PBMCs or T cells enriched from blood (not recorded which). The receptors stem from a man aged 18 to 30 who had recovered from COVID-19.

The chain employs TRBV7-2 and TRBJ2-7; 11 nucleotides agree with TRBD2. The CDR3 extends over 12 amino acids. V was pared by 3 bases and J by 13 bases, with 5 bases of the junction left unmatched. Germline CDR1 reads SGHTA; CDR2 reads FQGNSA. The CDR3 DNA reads TGTGCCAGCAGCTTCCCTAGCGGGAGGCCTTACTTC. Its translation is CASSFPSGRPYF.

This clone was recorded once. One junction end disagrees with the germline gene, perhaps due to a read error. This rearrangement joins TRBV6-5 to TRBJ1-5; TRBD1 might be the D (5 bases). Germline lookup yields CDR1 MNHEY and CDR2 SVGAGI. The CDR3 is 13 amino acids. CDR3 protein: CAGSRVGNQPQHF. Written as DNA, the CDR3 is TGTGCCGGCAGCAGGGTGGGCAATCAGCCCCAGCATTTT.

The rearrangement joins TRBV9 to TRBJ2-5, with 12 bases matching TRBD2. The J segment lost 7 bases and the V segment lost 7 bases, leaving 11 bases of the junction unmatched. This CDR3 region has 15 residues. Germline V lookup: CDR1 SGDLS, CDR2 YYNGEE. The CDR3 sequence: CASGGSTSGSATQYF. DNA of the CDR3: TGTGCCAGCGGGGGGTCGACTAGCGGGAGTGCGACCCAGTACTTC.

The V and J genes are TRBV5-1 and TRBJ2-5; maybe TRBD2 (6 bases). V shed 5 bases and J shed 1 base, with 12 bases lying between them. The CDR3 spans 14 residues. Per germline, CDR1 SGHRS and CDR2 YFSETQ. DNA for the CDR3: TGCGCCAGCAGTTATCCGGGACTCCAAGAGACCCAGTACTTC. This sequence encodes CASSYPGLQETQYF.

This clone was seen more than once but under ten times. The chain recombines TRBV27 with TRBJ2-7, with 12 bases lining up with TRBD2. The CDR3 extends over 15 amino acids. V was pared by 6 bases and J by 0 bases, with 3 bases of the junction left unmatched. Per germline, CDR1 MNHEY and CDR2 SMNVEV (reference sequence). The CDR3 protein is CASSPTSGSSYEQYF. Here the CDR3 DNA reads TGTGCCAGCAGCCCGACTAGCGGGAGCTCCTACGAGCAGTACTTC.

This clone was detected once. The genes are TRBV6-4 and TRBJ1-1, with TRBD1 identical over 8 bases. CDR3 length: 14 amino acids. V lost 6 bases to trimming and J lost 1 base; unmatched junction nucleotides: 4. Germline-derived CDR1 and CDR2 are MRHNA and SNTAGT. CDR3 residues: CASRSDRANTEAFF. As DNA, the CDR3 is TGTGCCAGCAGATCGGACAGGGCGAACACTGAAGCTTTCTTT.

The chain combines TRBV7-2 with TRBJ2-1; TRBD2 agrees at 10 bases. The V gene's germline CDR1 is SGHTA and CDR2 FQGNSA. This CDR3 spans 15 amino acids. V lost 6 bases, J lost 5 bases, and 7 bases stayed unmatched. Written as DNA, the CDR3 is TGTGCCAGCAGACCCAGCGGGGGGGCCCACAATGAGCAGTTCTTC. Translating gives CASRPSGGAHNEQFF.

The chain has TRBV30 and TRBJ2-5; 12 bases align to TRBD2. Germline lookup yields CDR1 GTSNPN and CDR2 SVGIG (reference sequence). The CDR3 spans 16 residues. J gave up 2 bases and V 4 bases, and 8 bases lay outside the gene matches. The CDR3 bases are TGTGCCTGGAAACTAGCGGGGGGTGGGACTCAAGAGACCCAGTACTTC. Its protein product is CAWKLAGGGTQETQYF.

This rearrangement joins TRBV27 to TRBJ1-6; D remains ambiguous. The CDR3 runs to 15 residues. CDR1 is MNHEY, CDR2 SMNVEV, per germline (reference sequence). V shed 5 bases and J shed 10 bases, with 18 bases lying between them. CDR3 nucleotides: TGTGCCAGCAGTCCTAACCGGGGATTCGGGTCACCCCTCCACTTT. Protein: CASSPNRGFGSPLHF.

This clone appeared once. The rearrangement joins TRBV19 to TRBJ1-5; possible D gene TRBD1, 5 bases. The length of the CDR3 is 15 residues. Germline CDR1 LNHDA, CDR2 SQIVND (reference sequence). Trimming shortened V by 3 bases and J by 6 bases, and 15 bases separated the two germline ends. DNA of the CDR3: TGTGCCAGTAGTATTAATATCGCAAGGGGTCAGCCCCAGCATTTT. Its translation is CASSINIARGQPQHF.

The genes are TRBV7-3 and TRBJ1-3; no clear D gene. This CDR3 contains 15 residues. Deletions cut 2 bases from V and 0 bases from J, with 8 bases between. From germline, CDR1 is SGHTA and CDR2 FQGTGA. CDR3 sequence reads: CASSLSGDSGNTIYF. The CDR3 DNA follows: TGTGCCAGCAGCTTATCCGGGGACTCTGGAAACACCATATATTTT.

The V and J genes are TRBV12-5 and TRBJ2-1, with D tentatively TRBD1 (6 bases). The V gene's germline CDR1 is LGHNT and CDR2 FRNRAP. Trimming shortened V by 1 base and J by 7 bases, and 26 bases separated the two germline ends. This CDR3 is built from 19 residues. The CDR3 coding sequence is TGTGCTAGTGGTTTGGCGGTACACCCCCAAACGCGCGGACAGAATGAGCAGTTCTTC. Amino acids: CASGLAVHPQTRGQNEQFF.

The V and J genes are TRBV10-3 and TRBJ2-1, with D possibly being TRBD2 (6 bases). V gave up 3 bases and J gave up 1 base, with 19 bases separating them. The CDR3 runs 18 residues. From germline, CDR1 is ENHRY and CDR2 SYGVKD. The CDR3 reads CAISDTPLLAASYNEQFF. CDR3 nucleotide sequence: TGTGCCATCAGTGACACCCCTTTACTAGCCGCATCCTACAATGAGCAGTTCTTC.

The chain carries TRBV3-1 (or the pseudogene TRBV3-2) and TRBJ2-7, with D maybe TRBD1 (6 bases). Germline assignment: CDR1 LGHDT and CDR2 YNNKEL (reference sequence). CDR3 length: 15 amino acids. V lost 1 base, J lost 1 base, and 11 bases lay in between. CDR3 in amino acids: CASSQAQGRSYEQYF. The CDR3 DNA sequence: TGTGCCAGCAGCCAAGCCCAGGGGAGATCCTACGAGCAGTACTTC.

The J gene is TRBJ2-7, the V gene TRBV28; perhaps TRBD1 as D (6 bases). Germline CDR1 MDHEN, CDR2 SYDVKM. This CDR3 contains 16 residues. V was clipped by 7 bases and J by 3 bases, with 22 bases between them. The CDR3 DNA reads TGTGCCAGCACCCCCACCGGGGACACCCAAAGCTACGAGCAGTACTTC. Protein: CASTPTGDTQSYEQYF.

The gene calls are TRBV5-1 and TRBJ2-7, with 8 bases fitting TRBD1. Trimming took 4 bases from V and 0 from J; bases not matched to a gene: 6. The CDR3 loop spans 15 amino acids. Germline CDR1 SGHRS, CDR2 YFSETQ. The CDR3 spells CASSLTGGNSYEQYF. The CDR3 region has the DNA TGCGCCAGCAGCCTAACAGGGGGGAACTCCTACGAGCAGTACTTC.

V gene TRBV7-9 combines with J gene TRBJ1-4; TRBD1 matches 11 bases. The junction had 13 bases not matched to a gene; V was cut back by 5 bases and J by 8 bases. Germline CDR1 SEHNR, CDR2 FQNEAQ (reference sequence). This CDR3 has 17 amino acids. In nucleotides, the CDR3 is TGTGCCAGCAGCATCCGGACAGGGGGCCGATATAAGGAAAAACTGTTTTTT. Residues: CASSIRTGGRYKEKLFF.

In DNA form, the CDR3 reads TGTGCCATCAGTGAGTATGAAAAGACAGGTCGCACAGATACGCAGTATTTT. Translated: CAISEYEKTGRTDTQYF. The chain couples TRBV10-3 to TRBJ2-3, with D perhaps TRBD1 (6 bases). V lost 1 base, J lost 1 base, and 15 bases lay in between. Germline CDR1 is ENHRY and CDR2 is SYGVKD. This CDR3 has 17 amino acids.

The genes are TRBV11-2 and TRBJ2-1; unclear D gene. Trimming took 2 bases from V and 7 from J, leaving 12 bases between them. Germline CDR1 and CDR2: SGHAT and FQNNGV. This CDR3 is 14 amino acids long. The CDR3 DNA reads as TGTGCCAGCAGCTTATTACAATCGCATAATGAGCAGTTCTTC. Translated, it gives CASSLLQSHNEQFF. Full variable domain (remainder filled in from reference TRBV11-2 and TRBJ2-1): EAGVAQSPRYKIIEKRQSVAFWCNPISGHATLYWYQQILGQGPKLLIQFQNNGVVDDSQLPKDRFSAERLKGVDSTLKIQPAKLEDSAVYLCASSLLQSHNEQFFGPGTRLTVL.

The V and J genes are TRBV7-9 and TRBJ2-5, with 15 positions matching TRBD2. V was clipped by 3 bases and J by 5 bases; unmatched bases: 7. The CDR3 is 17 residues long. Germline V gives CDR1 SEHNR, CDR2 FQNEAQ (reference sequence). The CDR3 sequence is CASSFWTSGRAGETQYF. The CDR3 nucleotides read TGTGCCAGCAGCTTTTGGACTAGCGGGAGGGCCGGGGAGACCCAGTACTTC.

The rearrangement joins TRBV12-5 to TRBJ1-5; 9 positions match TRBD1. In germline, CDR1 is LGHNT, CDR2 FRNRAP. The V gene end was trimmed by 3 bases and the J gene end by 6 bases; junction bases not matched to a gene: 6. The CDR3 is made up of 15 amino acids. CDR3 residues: CASGFSQGAGQPQHF. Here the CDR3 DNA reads TGTGCTAGTGGTTTTTCACAGGGGGCGGGTCAGCCCCAGCATTTT.

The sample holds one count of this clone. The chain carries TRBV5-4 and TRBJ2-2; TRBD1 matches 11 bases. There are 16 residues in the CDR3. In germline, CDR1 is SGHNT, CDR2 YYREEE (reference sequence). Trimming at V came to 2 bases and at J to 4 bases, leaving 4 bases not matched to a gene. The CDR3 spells CASSLGDRGFTGELFF. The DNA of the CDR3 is TGTGCCAGCAGCTTAGGGGACAGGGGGTTCACCGGGGAGCTGTTTTTT. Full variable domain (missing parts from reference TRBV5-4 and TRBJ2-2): ETGVTQSPTHLIKTRGQQVTLRCSSQSGHNTVSWYQQALGQGPQFIFQYYREEENGRGNFPPRFSGLQFPNYSSELNVNALELDDSALYLCASSLGDRGFTGELFFGEGSRLTVL.